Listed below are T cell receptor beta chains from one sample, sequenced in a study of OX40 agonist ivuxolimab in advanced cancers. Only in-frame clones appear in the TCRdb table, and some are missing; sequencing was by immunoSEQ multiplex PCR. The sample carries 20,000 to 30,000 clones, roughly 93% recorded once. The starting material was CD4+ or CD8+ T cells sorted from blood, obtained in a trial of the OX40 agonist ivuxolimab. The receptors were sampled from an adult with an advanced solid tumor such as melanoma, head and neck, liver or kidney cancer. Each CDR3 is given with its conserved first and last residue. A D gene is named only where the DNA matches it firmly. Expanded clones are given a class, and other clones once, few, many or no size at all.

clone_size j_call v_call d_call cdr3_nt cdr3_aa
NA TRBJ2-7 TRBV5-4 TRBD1 TGTGCCAGCAGCTTGACAGGGGGCGCGTACGAGCAGTACTTC CASSLTGGAYEQYF
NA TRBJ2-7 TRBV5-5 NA TGTGCCAGCAGCGTTGCGGATGACTCGTCCTACGAGCAGTACTTC CASSVADDSSYEQYF
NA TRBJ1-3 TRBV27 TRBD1 TGTGCCAGCAGTCCGGACAGGCACTCTGGAAACACCATATATTTT CASSPDRHSGNTIYF
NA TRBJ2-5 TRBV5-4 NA TGTGCCAGCAGCTTGTCGGGCCCCTACGAGACCCAGTACTTC CASSLSGPYETQYF
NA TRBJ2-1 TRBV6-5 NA TGTGCCAGCAGTCTACCAGGGAACAATGAGCAGTTCTTC CASSLPGNNEQFF
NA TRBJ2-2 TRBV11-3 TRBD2 TGTGCCAGCAGCCCCCCCGGGAGGGAGGGCACCGGGGAGCTGTTTTTT CASSPPGREGTGELFF
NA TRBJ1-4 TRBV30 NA TGTGCCTGGAGTGTAACGGCGGCAACTAATGAAAAACTGTTTTTT CAWSVTAATNEKLFF
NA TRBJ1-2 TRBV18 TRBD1 TGTGCCAGCTCACCTCTTCCGGACAGGGGATATGGCTACACCTTC CASSPLPDRGYGYTF
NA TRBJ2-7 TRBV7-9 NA TGTGCCAGCAGCTTAGCGGGCCCATCCCATGTGCAGTACTTC CASSLAGPSHVQYF
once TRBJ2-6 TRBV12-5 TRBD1 TGTGCTAGTGGTTTGGTACTGGGACAGGCGTTCTCTGGGGCCAACGTCCTGACTTTC CASGLVLGQAFSGANVLTF
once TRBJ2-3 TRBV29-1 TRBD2 TGCAGCGTTGCTAGGGCTAGCGGGCTCGGGGATACGCAGTATTTT CSVARASGLGDTQYF
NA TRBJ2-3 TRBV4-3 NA TGCGCCAGCAGCCAGGGCGGCAGGGCAGATACGCAGTATTTT CASSQGGRADTQYF
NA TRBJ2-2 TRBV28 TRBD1 TGTGCCAGCAGCCAAGGGACAGTGGCTAACGGGGAGCTGTTTTTT CASSQGTVANGELFF
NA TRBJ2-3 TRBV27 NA TGTGCCAGCCGAGACTTGGCAGATACGCAGTATTTT CASRDLADTQYF
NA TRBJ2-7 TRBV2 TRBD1 TGTGCCAGCAGCACAGGGGCCGACGAGCAGTACTTC CASSTGADEQYF
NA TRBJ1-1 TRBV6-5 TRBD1 TGTGCCAGCAGTAGACCCCCGGGACAGGGGCCTGAAGCTTTCTTT CASSRPPGQGPEAFF
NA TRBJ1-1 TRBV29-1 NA TGCAGCGTGGACTGGAACACTGAAGCTTTCTTT CSVDWNTEAFF
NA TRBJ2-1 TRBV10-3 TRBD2 TGTGCCACCCGGAGCGGGGACTACAATGAGCAGTTCTTC CATRSGDYNEQFF
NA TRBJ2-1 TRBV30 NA TGTGCCTGGAACGCGGTTTTCGGTGAGCAGTTCTTC CAWNAVFGEQFF
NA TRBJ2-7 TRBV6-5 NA TGTGCCAGCAGTATACATTACGAGCAGTACTTC CASSIHYEQYF
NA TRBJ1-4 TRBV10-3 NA TGTGCCATCAGTGAGTCGGCGGCAACTAATGAAAAACTGTTTTTT CAISESAATNEKLFF
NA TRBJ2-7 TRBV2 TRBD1 TGTGCCAGTCAACAGGGGGTATTCTCCTACGAGCAGTACTTC CASQQGVFSYEQYF
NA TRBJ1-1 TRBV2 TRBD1 TGTGCCAGCAGGGAAACAGGGGTACCGAACACTGAAGCTTTCTTT CASRETGVPNTEAFF
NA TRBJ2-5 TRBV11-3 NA TGTGCCAGCAGCTTAGATCGAGGGGTGGGTTCGAGAGGAGCCCAGTACTTC CASSLDRGVGSRGAQYF
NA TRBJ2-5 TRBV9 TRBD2 TGTGCCAGCAGCGTCGAAGGGGCGGTAGCGGGGGGTATGGAGACCCAGTACTTC CASSVEGAVAGGMETQYF
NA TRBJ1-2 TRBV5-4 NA TGTGCCAGCAGCCCGACAGGCAATAACTATGGCTACACCTTC CASSPTGNNYGYTF
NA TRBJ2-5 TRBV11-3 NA TGTGCCAGCAGCTTAACCCACTCGGTCCAACAAGAGACCCAGTACTTC CASSLTHSVQQETQYF
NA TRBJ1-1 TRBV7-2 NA TGTGCCAGCAGCTTAAGACAGCTGGCTGAAGCTTTCTTT CASSLRQLAEAFF
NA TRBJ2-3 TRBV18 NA TGTGCCAGCTCTAAGGACCCCCTCGGGACAGATACGCAGTATTTT CASSKDPLGTDTQYF
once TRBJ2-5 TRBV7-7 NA TGTGCTAGCAGTCGTCTCCGGGCCCCGGGGGAGACCCAGTACTTC CASSRLRAPGETQYF
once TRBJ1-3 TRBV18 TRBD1 TGTGCCAGCTCACCGGGACAGGGACTTGGAAACACCATATATTTT CASSPGQGLGNTIYF
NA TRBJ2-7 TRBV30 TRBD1 TGTGCCTGCGGGACAGCATACGAGCAGTACTTC CACGTAYEQYF
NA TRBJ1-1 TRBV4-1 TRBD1 TGCGCCAGCAGCCCAGGACAGGGGGGTGTGAACACTGAAGCTTTCTTT CASSPGQGGVNTEAFF
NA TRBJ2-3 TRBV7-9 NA TGTGCCAGCAGCTTAGCGGGAGTAGATACGCAGTATTTT CASSLAGVDTQYF
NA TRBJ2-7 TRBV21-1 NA TGTGCCAGCAGCAAAGCGCAAGGGGGCGAGCAGTACTTC CASSKAQGGEQYF
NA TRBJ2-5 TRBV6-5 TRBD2 TGTGCCAGCAGTTACTCGGGGACTAGGCAGACCCAGTACTTC CASSYSGTRQTQYF
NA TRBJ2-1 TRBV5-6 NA TGTGCCAGCAGCCTGGGGAGGGAGCAGTTCTTC CASSLGREQFF
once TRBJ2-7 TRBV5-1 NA TGCGCCAGCAGCAACGACAGAACCTACGAGCAGTACTTC CASSNDRTYEQYF
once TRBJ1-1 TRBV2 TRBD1 TGTGCCAGCAGGAGTCAACAGGGGGCAGGCACTGAAGCTTTCTTT CASRSQQGAGTEAFF
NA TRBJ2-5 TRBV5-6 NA TGTGCCAGCAGCTTGGCTCCGGTTTCATGGGGGTTCCAAGAGACCCAGTACTTC CASSLAPVSWGFQETQYF
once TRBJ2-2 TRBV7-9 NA TGTGCCAGCAGCTCGACTAGAGAGGTCACCGGGGAGCTGTTTTTT CASSSTREVTGELFF
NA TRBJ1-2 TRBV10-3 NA TGTGCCATCAGTGGGGGGACGGAACTTGGGAAGGGCTACACCTTC CAISGGTELGKGYTF
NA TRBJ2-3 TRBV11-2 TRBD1 TGTGCCAGCAGCTTGCCGCCGGGACAGGGCACAGATACGCAGTATTTT CASSLPPGQGTDTQYF
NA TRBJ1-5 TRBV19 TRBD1 TGTGCCAGTGGACAGGGGGCGGATCAGCCCCAGCATTTT CASGQGADQPQHF
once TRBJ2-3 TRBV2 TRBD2 TGTGCCAGCAGTCCCGCGTTTAGCGGGGGATACACAGATACGCAGTATTTT CASSPAFSGGYTDTQYF
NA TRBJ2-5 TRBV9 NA TGTGCCAGCAGTGGCGGCGAGACCCAGTACTTC CASSGGETQYF
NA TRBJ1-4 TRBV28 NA TGTGCCAGCAGTTTGTCCCAAGAGGGTGAAAAACTGTTTTTT CASSLSQEGEKLFF
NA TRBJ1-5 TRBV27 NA TGTGCCAGCAGCCAATGGCGGCCCCAGCATTTT CASSQWRPQHF
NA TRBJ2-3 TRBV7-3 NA TGTGCCAGCAGCCGCGGTCAGGGAAGCACAGATACGCAGTATTTT CASSRGQGSTDTQYF